The 5 T cell receptor beta chains below all came from one sample that was sequenced in a study of breast tumors, draining lymph nodes, adjacent tissues. Breast cancer patients provided tissue from their axillary draining lymph nodes. In TCRdb, the multiplex PCR reads were re-called with MiXCR into one record per CDR3 protein. The sample carries approximately 100,000 distinct CDR3 sequences, approximately 28% recorded once. The specimen sequenced was axillary lymph node tissue. These receptors all stem from a female donor with breast cancer. Some clones in this sample may be carry-over from other donors' samples.

A single count supports this clonotype. At one end the junction does not follow the germline gene, possibly because of a read error. V is TRBV9 and J is TRBJ1-2; 11 bases match TRBD1. The CDR3 is made up of 15 amino acids. Germline V CDR1 and CDR2: SGDLS, YYNGEE. The CDR3 reads CASSPRDRGRYGYPF. The CDR3 DNA sequence: TGTGCCAGCAGCCCCCGGGACAGGGGGAGATATGGCTACCCCTTC.

There are many counts of this clonotype. This chain uses TRBV5-6 with TRBJ2-1, with D perhaps TRBD2 (6 bases). CDR1 and CDR2 from the germline V gene are SGHDT and YYEEEE. V shed 1 base and J shed 6 bases, with 17 bases lying between them. This CDR3 region has 16 residues. CDR3 sequence: CASSLQATSDFNEQFF. CDR3 nucleotide sequence: TGTGCCAGCAGCTTGCAGGCGACTAGTGACTTCAATGAGCAGTTCTTC.

This clonotype was recorded many times. The rearrangement uses TRBV29-1 and TRBJ2-1; 8 bases fit TRBD2. Per the germline V gene, CDR1 is SQVTM and CDR2 is ANQGSEA. Germline trimming cut 2 bases from V and 2 bases from J; bases unmatched to any gene: 8. This CDR3 has 16 amino acids. The CDR3: CSVEKRRLAPYNEQFF. The CDR3 DNA reads TGCAGCGTTGAAAAAAGGAGACTAGCGCCCTACAATGAGCAGTTCTTC.

This sequence joins TRBV7-9 and TRBJ1-2, with a tentative D call TRBD1 (5 bases). Germline loops: CDR1 SEHNR, CDR2 FQNEAQ (reference sequence). This CDR3 contains 13 residues. V was clipped by 6 bases and J by 4 bases, with 12 bases between them. In DNA, the CDR3 is TGTGCCAGCAGTTGGGCCGGGACCTATGGCTACACCTTC. Translation gives CASSWAGTYGYTF.

This clonotype has ten or more counts. The chain is built from TRBV6-5 and TRBJ1-2; perhaps TRBD1 as D (6 bases). This CDR3 spans 13 amino acids. Trimming took off 2 bases at V and 7 bases at J, with 11 bases between the two ends. Germline loops: CDR1 MNHEY, CDR2 SVGAGI. CDR3 sequence: CASSYLDRLGYTF. The CDR3 bases are TGTGCCAGCAGTTACCTGGACAGACTTGGCTACACCTTC.